The clone carrying this T cell receptor (beta chain) was seen more than once but under ten times. What it binds is unknown. Alpha and beta constant-region primers primed reverse transcription of about 500 ng RNA. Each of the alpha and beta chains got its own library through chain-specific third strand synthesis with indices. A 5' RACE adapter with a random hexamer and the SP2 primer site was joined to cDNA. TCRdb called the 5' RACE reads again in MiXCR, with one record for every CDR3 protein. The data hold some 8,500 distinct CDR3 sequences, with approximately 8% observed a single time. V lost 4 bases, J lost 1 base, and 7 bases lay in between. Germline-derived CDR1 and CDR2 are SGHTA and FQGTGA. This CDR3 is 13 amino acids long. The data belong to a study of HIV-infected patients and healthy controls. Findings of the study overall: Significant mean usage differences between HIV-infected patients and controls involved eight alpha and eight beta V genes. MAIT alpha-chain CDR3s were frequent in healthy controls, depleted in HIV+.

The repertoire came from unfractionated whole blood and reflected all unsorted peripheral T cells. The origin of this receptor is an adult with HIV infection. The donor label of this sample is uncertain. Sequenced here: blood, sampled before antiretroviral therapy. The chain uses TRBV7-3 and TRBJ2-5; D may be TRBD2 (5 bases). In DNA, the CDR3 is TGTGCCAGCAGCTCAACTAGCCAAGAGACCCAGTACTTC. This sequence encodes CASSSTSQETQYF.